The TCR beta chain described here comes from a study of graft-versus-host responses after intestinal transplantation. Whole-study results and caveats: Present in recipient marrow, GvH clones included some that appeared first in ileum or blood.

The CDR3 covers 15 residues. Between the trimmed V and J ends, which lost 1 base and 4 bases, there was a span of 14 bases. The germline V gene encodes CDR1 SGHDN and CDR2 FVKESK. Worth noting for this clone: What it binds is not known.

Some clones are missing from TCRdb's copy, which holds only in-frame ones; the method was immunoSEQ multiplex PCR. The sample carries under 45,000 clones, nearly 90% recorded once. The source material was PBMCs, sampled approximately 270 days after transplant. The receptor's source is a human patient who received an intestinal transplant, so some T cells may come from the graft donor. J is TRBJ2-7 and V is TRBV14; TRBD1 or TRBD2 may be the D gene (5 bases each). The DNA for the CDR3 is TGTGCCAGCAGCCAAGGCTGGCAGGGAGATTACGAGCAGTACTTC. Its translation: CASSQGWQGDYEQYF.